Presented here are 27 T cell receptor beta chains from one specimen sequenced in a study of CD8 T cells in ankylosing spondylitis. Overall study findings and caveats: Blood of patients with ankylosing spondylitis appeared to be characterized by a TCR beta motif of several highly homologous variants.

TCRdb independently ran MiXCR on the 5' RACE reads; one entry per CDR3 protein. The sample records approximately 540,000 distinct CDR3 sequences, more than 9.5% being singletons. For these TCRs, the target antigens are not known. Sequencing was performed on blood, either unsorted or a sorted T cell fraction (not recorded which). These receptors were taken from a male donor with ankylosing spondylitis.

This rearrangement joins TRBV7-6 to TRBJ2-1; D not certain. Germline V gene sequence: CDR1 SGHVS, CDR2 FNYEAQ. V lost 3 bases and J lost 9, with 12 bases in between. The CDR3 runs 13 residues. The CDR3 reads CASSFAAESEQFF. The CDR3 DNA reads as TGTGCCAGCAGCTTCGCGGCCGAGAGTGAGCAGTTCTTC.

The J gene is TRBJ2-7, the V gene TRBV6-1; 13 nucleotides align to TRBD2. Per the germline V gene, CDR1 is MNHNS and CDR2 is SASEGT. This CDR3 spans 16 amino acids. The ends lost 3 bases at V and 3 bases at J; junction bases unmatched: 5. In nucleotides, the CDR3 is TGTGCCAGCAGTGAGACTAGCGGGAGGAAGGTCTACGAGCAGTACGTC. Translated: CASSETSGRKVYEQYV.

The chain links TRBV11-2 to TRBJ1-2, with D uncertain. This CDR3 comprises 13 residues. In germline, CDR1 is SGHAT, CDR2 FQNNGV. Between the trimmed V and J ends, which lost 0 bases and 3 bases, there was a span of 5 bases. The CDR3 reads CASSLERDYGYTF. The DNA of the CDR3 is TGTGCCAGCAGCTTAGAAAGGGACTATGGCTACACCTTC.

In DNA form, the CDR3 reads TGTGCCAGCAGTCCCCGAAGCGCTAGCACCTCTGGGGCCAACGTCCTGACTTTC. Translated, it gives CASSPRSASTSGANVLTF. The chain carries TRBV27 and TRBJ2-6, with D maybe TRBD2 (5 bases). This CDR3 comprises 18 residues. The V end lost 5 bases, the J end lost 0 bases, and 17 bases lay between the germline ends. The germline V gene has CDR1 MNHEY and CDR2 SMNVEV (reference sequence).

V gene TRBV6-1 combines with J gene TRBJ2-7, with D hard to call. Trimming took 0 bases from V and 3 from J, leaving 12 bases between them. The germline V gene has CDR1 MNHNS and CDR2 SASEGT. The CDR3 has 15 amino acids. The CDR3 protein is CASSEARNFIYEQYF. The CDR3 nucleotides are TGTGCCAGCAGTGAAGCCCGGAACTTCATCTACGAGCAGTACTTC.

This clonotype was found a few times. CDR3 bases: TGCGCCAGCAGCCCCCGGGACAGGGATGCTAACTATGGCTACACCTTC. Translated: CASSPRDRDANYGYTF. V is TRBV5-1 and J is TRBJ1-2; 9 bases are shared with TRBD1. Germline lookup yields CDR1 SGHRS and CDR2 YFSETQ. Losses at the gene ends were 4 bases for V and 0 bases for J; bases not matched to a gene: 7. This CDR3 contains 16 residues.

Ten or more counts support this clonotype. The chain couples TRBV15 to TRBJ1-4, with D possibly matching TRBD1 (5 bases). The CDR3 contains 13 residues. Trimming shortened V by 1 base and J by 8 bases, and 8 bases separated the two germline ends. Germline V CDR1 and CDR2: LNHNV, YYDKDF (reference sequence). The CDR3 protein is CATSRGRGEKLFF. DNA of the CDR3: TGTGCCACCAGCAGAGGCCGGGGGGAAAAACTGTTTTTT.

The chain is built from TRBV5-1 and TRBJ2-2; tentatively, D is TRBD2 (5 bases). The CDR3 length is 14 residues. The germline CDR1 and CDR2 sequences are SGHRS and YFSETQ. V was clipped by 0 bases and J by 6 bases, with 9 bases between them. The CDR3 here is CASSLGGDAGELFF. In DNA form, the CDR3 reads TGCGCCAGCAGCTTGGGGGGAGACGCCGGGGAGCTGTTTTTT.

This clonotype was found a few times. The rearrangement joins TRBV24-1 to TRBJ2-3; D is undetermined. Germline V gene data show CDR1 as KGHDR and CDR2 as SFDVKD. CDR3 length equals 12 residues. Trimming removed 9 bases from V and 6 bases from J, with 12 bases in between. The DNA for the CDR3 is TGTGCCACCCGTGGAGTTGGCGATACGCAGTATTTT. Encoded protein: CATRGVGDTQYF.

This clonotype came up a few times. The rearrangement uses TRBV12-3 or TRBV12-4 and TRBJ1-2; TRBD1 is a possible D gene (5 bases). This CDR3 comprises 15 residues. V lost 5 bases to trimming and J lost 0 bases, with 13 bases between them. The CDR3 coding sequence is TGTGCCAGCAGTCGGTGGGCAGGGCCTAACTATGGCTACACCTTC. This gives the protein CASSRWAGPNYGYTF.

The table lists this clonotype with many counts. The CDR3 region has the DNA TGTGCCATCAGTGACGGGCCCCTTGGCGGAAAATCCTACAATGAGCAGTTCTTC. This gives the protein CAISDGPLGGKSYNEQFF. The chain couples TRBV10-3 to TRBJ2-1, with no clear D. Germline V gives CDR1 ENHRY, CDR2 SYGVKD. Between the trimmed V and J ends, which lost 3 bases and 1 base, there was a span of 19 bases. The CDR3 covers 18 residues.

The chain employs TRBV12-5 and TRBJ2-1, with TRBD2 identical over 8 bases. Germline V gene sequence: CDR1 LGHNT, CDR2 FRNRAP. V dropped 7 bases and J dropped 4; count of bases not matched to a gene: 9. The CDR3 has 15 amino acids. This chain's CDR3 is CASALSGKAYNEQFF. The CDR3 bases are TGTGCTAGTGCCCTTAGCGGGAAAGCGTACAATGAGCAGTTCTTC.

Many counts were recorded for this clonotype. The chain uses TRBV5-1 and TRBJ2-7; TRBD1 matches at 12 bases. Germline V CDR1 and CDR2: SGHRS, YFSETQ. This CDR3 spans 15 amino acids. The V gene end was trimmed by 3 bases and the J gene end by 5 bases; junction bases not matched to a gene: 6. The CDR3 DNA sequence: TGCGCCAGCAGCTGGTCTGGGACAGGGGGCGACGAGCAGTACTTC. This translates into CASSWSGTGGDEQYF.

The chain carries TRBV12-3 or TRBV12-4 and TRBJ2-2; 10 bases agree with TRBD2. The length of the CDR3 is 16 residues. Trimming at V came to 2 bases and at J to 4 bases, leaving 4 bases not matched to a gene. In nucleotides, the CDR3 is TGTGCCAGCAGTTTATCCCCTAGCGGGAGCACCGGGGAGCTGTTTTTT. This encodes CASSLSPSGSTGELFF.

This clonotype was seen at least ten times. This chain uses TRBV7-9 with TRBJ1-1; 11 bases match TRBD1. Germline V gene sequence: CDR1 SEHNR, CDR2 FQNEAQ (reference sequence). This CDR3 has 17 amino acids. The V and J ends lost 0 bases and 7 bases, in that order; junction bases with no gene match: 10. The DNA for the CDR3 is TGTGCCAGCAGCTTAGCGGGGACAGGGGGGAAGATGAATGAAGCTTTCTTT. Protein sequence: CASSLAGTGGKMNEAFF.

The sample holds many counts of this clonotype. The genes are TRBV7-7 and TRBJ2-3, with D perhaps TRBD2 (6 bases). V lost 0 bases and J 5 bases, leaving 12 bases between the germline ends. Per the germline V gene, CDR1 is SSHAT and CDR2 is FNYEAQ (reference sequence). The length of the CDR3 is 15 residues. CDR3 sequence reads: CASSLARGGEDTQYF. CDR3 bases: TGTGCCAGCAGCTTAGCGCGGGGCGGAGAAGATACGCAGTATTTT.

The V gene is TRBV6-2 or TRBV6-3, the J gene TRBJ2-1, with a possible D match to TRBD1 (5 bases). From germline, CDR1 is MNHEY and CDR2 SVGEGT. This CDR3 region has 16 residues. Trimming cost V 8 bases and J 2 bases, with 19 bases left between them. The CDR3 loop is CASLPIGERAYNEQFF. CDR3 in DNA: TGTGCCAGCCTTCCAATAGGGGAAAGAGCCTACAATGAGCAGTTCTTC.

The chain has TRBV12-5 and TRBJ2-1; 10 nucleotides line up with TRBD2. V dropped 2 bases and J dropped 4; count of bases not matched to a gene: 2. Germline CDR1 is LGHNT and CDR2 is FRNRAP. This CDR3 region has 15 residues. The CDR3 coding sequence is TGTGCTAGTGGTTTGTTAGCGGGAGGATACAATGAGCAGTTCTTC. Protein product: CASGLLAGGYNEQFF.

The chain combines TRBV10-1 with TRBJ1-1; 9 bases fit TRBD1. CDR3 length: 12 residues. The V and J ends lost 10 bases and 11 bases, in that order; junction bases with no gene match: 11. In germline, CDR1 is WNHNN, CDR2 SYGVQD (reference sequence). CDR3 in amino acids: CANDRDRVMAFF. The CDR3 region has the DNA TGCGCCAACGACCGGGACAGGGTGATGGCTTTCTTT.

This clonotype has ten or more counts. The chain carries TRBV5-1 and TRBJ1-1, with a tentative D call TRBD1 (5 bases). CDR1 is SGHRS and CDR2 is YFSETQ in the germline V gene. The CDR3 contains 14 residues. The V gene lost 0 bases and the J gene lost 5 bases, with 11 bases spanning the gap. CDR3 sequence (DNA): TGCGCCAGCAGCTTGGCAGGGATAGGGACTGAAGCTTTCTTT. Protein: CASSLAGIGTEAFF. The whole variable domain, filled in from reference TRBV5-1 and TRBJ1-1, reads KAGVTQTPRYLIKTRGQQVTLSCSPISGHRSVSWYQQTPGQGLQFLFEYFSETQRNKGNFPGRFSGRQFSNSRSEMNVSTLELGDSALYLCASSLAGIGTEAFFGQGTRLTVV.

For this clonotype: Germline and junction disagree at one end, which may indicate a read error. In DNA form, the CDR3 reads TGTGCCATCAGTGGGGGGGAAGCGGTCACAAATACGCAGTATTTT. Encoded protein: CAISGGEAVTNTQYF. V and J are TRBV10-3 and TRBJ2-3; the D gene is possibly TRBD2 (6 bases). CDR3 length: 15 residues. From germline, CDR1 is ENHRY and CDR2 SYGVKD.

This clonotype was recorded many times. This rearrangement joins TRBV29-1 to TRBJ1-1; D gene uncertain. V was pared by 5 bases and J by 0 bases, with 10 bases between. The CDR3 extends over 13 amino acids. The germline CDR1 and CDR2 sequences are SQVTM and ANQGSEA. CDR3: CSVLRRMNTEAFF. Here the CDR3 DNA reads TGCAGCGTTCTGAGAAGGATGAACACTGAAGCTTTCTTT. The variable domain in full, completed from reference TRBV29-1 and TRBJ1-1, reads SAVISQKPSRDICQRGTSLTIQCQVDSQVTMMFWYRQQPGQSLTLIATANQGSEATYESGFVIDKFPISRPNLTFSTLTVSNMSPEDSSIYLCSVLRRMNTEAFFGQGTRLTVV.

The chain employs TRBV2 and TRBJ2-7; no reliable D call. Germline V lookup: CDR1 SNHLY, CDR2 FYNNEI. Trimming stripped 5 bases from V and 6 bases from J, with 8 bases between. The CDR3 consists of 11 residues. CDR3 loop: CASSKLGEQYF. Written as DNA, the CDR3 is TGTGCCAGCAGTAAACTCGGCGAGCAGTACTTC.

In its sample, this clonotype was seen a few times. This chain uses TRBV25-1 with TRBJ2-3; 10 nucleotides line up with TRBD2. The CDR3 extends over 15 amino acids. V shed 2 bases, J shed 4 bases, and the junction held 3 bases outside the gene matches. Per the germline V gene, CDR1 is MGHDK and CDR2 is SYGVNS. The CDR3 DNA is TGTGCCAGCAGTGAAAGCGGGAGGGAGGCAGATACGCAGTATTTT. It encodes CASSESGREADTQYF.

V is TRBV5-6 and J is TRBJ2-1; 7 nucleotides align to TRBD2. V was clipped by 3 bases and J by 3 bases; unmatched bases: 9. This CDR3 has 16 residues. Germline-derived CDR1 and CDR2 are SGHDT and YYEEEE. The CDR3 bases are TGTGCCAGCAGCTGGGGCGGGGCGGGAGACTACAATGAGCAGTTCTTC. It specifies CASSWGGAGDYNEQFF. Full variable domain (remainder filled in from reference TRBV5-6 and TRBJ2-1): DAGVTQSPTHLIKTRGQQVTLRCSPKSGHDTVSWYQQALGQGPQFIFQYYEEEERQRGNFPDRFSGHQFPNYSSELNVNALLLGDSALYLCASSWGGAGDYNEQFFGPGTRLTVL.

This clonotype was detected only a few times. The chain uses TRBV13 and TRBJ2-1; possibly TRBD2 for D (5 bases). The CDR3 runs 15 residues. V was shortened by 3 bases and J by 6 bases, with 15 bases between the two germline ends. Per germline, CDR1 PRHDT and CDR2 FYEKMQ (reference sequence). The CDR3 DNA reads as TGTGCCAGCAGCTTCGGCGGACTGAACATCAATGAGCAGTTCTTC. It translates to CASSFGGLNINEQFF.

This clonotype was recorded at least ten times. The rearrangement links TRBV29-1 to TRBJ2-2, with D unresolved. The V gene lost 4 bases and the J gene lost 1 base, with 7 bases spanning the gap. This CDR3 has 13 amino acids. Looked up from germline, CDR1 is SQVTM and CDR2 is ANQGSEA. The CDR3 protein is CSVGLLNTGELFF. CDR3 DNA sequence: TGCAGCGTTGGACTCCTGAACACCGGGGAGCTGTTTTTT.